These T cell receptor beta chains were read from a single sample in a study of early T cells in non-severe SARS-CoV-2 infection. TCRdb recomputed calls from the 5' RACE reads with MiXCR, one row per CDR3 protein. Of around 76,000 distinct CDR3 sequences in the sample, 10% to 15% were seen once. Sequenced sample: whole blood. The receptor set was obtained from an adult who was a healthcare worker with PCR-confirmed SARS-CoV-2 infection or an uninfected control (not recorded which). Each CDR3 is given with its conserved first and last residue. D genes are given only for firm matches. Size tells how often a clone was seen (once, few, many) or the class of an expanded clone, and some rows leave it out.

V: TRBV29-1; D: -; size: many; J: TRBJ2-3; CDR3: CSSRGTDTQYF; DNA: TGCAGCTCTAGAGGGACAGATACGCAGTATTTT
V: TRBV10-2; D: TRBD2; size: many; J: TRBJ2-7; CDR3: CASRAGTNSYEQYF; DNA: TGCGCCAGCAGAGCTGGGACTAACTCCTACGAGCAGTACTTC
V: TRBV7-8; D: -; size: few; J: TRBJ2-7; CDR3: CASSRSGGSPYEQYF; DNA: TGTGCCAGCAGCCGTAGTGGGGGGTCCCCGTACGAGCAGTACTTC
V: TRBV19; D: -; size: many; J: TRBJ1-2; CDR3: CASTLTGLANYGYTF; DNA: TGTGCCAGTACTTTAACAGGACTAGCTAACTATGGCTACACCTTC
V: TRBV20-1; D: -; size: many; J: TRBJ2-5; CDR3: CSAWRSDDWTQYF; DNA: TGCAGTGCTTGGCGGTCAGATGATTGGACCCAGTACTTC
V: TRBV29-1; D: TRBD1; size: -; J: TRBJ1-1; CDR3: CSGTGAKNTEAFF; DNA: TGCAGCGGGACAGGGGCGAAGAACACTGAAGCTTTCTTT
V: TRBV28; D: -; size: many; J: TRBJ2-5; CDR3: CASSGSRVSKETQYF; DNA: TGTGCCAGCAGTGGCTCACGGGTCTCCAAAGAGACCCAGTACTTC
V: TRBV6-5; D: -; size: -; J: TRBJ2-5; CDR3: CASSYSGQLQKETQYF; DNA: TGTGCCAGCAGTTACTCAGGACAGCTCCAAAAAGAGACCCAGTACTTC
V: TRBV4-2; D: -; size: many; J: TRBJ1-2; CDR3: CASSPQGRPDYGYTF; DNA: TGTGCCAGCAGCCCGCAGGGGCGACCGGACTATGGCTACACCTTC
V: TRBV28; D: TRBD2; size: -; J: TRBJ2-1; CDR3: CASSSTQTSGRFGGEQFF; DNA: TGTGCCAGCAGTTCCACCCAGACTAGCGGGAGATTCGGTGGTGAGCAGTTCTTC
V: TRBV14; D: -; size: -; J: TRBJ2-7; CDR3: CASSQDPPYEQYF; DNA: TGTGCCAGCAGCCAAGACCCTCCGTACGAGCAGTACTTC
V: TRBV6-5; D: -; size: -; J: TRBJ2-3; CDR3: CASSYSGRGTDTQYF; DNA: TGTGCCAGCAGTTACTCGGGCAGGGGTACAGATACGCAGTATTTT
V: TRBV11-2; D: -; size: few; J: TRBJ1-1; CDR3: CASSFKRNTEAFF; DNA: TGTGCCAGCAGCTTCAAGAGGAACACTGAAGCTTTCTTT
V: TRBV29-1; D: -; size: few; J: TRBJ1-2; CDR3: CSVEEDPGVNYGYTF; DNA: TGCAGCGTTGAAGAGGATCCAGGAGTGAACTATGGCTACACCTTC
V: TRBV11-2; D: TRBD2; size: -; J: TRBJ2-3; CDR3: CASSLGLAARDTQYF; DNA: TGTGCCAGCAGCTTAGGCCTAGCGGCGAGAGATACGCAGTATTTT
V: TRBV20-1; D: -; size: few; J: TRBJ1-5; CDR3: CSASRGEPQHF; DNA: TGCAGTGCTAGTAGGGGGGAGCCCCAGCATTTT
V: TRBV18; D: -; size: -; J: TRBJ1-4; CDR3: CASSPNSNEKLFF; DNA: TGTGCCAGCTCACCAAACAGTAATGAAAAACTGTTTTTT
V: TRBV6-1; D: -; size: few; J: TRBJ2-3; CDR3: CASTTGQLSTDTQYF; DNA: TGTGCCAGCACTACCGGACAGCTTAGCACAGATACGCAGTATTTT
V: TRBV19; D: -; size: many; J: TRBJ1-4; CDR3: CASSMSGVLATNEKLFF; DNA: TGTGCCAGTAGTATGTCCGGGGTGCTTGCAACTAATGAAAAACTGTTTTTT
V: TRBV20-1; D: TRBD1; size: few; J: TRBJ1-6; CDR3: CSARATGVSPLHF; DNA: TGCAGTGCTAGAGCTACAGGGGTCTCACCCCTCCACTTT
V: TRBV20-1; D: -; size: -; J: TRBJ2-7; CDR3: CSARDPRQFYEQYF; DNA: TGCAGTGCTAGAGATCCACGGCAGTTTTACGAGCAGTACTTC
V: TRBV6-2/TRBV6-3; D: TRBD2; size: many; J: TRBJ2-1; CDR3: CASSYTGLHNEQFF; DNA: TGTGCCAGCAGTTACACGGGACTACACAATGAGCAGTTCTTC
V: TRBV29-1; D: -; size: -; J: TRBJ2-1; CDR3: CSVEGGYVRDEQFF; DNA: TGCAGCGTTGAAGGAGGGTATGTTAGGGATGAGCAGTTCTTC
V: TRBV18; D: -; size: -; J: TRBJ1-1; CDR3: CASSPPPPREITEAFF; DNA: TGTGCCAGCTCACCACCCCCGCCCCGGGAGATCACTGAAGCTTTCTTT
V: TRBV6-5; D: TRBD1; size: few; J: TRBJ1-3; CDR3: CASSRTGTSGNTIYF; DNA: TGTGCCAGCAGTCGGACAGGGACCTCTGGAAACACCATATATTTT
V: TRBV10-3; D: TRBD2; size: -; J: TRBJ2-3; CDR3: CAISEGLAGSTDTQYF; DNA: TGTGCCATCAGTGAGGGACTAGCGGGAAGCACAGATACGCAGTATTTT